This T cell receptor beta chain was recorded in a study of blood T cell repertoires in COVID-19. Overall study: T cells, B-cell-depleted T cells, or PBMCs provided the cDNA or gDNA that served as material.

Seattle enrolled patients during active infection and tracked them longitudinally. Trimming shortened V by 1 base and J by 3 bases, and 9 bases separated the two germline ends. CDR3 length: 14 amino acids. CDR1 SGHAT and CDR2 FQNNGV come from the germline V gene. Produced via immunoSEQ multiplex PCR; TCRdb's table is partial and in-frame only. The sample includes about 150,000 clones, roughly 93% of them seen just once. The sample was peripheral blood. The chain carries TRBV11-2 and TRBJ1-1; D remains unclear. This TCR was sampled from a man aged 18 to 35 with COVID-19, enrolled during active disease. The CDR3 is CASSLGGRDTEAFF. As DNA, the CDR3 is TGTGCCAGCAGCTTAGGAGGGCGAGACACTGAAGCTTTCTTT.